The entry below gives a single T cell receptor (beta chain) sequence along with its context. Its antigen is still unknown. Produced via immunoSEQ multiplex PCR; TCRdb's table is partial and in-frame only. The sample includes 20,000 to 30,000 clones, roughly 80% of them seen just once. The data were obtained in a study of OX40 agonist ivuxolimab in advanced cancers. Study results and limitations: CD4+ and CD8+ blood T cells expanded clonally by week 6 at 0.1 to 3.0 mg/kg. In the expanded peripheral T cells, antigen specificity was never determined.

Trimming removed 5 bases from V and 5 bases from J; junction bases left unmatched: 9. Germline assignment: CDR1 MGHRA and CDR2 YSYEKL. CDR3 length: 15 amino acids. The sequence derives from an adult with an advanced solid tumor such as melanoma, head and neck, liver or kidney cancer. The chain is built from TRBV4-1 and TRBJ2-5; 9 bases line up with TRBD1. The input for sequencing was CD4+ or CD8+ T cells sorted from blood, taken in a trial of the OX40 agonist ivuxolimab. Here the CDR3 DNA reads TGCGCCAGCAGCTTCCGGACAGGGGATGGGGAGACCCAGTACTTC. Protein sequence: CASSFRTGDGETQYF.